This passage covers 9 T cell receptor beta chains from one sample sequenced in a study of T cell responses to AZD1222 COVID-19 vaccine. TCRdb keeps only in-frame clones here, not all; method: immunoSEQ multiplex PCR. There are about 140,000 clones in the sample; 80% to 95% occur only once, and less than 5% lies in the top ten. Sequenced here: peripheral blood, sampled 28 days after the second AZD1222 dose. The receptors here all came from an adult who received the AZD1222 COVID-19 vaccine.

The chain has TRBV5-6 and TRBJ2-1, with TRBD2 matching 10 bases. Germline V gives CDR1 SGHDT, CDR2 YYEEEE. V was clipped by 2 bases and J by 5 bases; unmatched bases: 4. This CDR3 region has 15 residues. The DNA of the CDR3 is TGTGCCAGCAGCTTCCGACTAGCGGGTAACAATGAGCAGTTCTTC. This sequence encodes CASSFRLAGNNEQFF.

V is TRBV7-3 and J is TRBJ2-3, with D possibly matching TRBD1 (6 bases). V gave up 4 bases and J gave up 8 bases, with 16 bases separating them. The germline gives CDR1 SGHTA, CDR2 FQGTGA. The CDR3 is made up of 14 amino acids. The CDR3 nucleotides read TGTGCCAGCAGCTCCAGGGGCCAAGGGTCTACGCAGTATTTT. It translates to CASSSRGQGSTQYF.

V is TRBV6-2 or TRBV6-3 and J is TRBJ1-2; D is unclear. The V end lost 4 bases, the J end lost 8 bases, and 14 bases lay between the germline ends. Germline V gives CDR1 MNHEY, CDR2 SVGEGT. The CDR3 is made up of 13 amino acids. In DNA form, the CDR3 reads TGTGCCAGCAGTTCCTGGGCCCTTGGAGGCTACACCTTC. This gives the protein CASSSWALGGYTF.

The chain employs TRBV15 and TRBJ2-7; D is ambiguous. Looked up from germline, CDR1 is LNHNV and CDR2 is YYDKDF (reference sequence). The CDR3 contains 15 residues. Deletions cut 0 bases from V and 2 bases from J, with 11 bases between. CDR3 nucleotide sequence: TGTGCCACCAGCAGAGATCGGGCCAGCGCCTACGAGCAGTACTTC. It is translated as CATSRDRASAYEQYF.

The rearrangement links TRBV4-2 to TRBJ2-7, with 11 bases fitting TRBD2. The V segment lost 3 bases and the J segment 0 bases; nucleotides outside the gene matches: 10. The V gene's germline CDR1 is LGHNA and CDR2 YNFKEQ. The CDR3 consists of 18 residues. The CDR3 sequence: CASSQEARLAGFSYEQYF. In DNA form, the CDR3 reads TGTGCCAGCAGCCAGGAAGCCCGACTAGCGGGGTTCTCCTACGAGCAGTACTTC.

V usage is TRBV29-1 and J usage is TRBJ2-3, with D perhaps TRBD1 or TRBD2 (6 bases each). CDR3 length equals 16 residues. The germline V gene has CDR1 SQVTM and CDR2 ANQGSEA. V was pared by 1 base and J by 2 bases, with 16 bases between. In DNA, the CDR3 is TGCAGCGTTGAAGGGGGGGCGGGTACCTTCACAGATACGCAGTATTTT. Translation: CSVEGGAGTFTDTQYF.

Written as DNA, the CDR3 is TGTGCCAGCAGCTTAGCGGGGGACGGCTACACCTTC. It translates to CASSLAGDGYTF. The chain links TRBV7-8 to TRBJ1-2; TRBD1 is a possible D gene (5 bases). Per the germline V gene, CDR1 is SGHVS and CDR2 is FQNEAQ. The CDR3 has 12 residues. V was shortened by 0 bases and J by 8 bases, with 7 bases between the two germline ends.

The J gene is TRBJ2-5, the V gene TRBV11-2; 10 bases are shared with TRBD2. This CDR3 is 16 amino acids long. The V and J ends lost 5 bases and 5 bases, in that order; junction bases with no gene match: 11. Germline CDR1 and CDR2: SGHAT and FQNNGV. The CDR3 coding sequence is TGTGCCAGCAGCCGCGCCGGACTAGCGGAGAGGGAGACCCAGTACTTC. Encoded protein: CASSRAGLAERETQYF.

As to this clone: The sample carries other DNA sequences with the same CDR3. The CDR3 DNA reads as TGCGCCAGCAGCCAAGAGCCTAGCGGTAGCACAGATACGCAGTATTTT. Protein sequence: CASSQEPSGSTDTQYF. The chain has TRBV4-3 and TRBJ2-3; 7 bases are shared with TRBD2. J lost 0 bases, V lost 0 bases, and 3 bases had no gene match. The CDR3 spans 16 residues. CDR1 and CDR2 from the germline V gene are LGHNA and YSLEER.